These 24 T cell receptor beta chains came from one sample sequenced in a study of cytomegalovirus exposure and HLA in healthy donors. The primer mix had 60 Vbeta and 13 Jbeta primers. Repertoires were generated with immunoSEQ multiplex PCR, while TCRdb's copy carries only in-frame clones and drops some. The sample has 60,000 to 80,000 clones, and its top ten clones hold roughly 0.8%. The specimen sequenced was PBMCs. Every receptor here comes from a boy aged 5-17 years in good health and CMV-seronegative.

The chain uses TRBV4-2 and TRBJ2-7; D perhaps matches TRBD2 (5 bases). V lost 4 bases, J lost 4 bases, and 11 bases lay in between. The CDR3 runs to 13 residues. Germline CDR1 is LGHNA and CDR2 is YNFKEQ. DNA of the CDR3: TGTGCCAGCAGCCGAGACGGAGGTTACGAGCAGTACTTC. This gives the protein CASSRDGGYEQYF.

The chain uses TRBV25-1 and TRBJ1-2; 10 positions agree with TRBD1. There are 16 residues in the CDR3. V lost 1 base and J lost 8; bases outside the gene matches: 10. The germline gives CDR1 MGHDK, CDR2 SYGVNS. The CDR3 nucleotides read TGTGCCAGCAGTGAATCTTTGGGGACAGGGGCAGGCGGCTACACCTTC. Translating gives CASSESLGTGAGGYTF.

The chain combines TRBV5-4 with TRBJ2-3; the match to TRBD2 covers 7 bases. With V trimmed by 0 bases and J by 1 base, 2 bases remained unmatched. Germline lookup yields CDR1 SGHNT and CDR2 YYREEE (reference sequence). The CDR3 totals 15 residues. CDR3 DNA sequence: TGTGCCAGCAGCTTGGTAGGGAGGGGCACAGATACGCAGTATTTT. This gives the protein CASSLVGRGTDTQYF.

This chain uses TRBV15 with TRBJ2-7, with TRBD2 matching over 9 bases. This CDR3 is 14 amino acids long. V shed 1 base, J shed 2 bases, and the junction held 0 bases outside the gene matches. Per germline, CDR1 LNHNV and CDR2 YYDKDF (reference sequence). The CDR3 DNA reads TGTGCCACCAGCAGAGCTAGCGGGGCCTACGAGCAGTACTTC. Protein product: CATSRASGAYEQYF.

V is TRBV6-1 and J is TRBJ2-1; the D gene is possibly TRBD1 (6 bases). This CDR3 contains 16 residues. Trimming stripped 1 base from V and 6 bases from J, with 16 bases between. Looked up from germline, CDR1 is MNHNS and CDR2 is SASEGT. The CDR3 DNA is TGTGCCAGCAGTGAAGACGTGTCAGGGGTCTCCAATGAGCAGTTCTTC. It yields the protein CASSEDVSGVSNEQFF.

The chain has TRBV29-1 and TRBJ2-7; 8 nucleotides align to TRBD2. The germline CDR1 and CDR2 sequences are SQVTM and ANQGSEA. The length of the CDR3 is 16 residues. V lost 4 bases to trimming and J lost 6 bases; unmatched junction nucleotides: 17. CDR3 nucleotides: TGCAGCGTTGGAAACGGGAGGGCGGGAGCAAGAGGCGAGCAGTACTTC. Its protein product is CSVGNGRAGARGEQYF.

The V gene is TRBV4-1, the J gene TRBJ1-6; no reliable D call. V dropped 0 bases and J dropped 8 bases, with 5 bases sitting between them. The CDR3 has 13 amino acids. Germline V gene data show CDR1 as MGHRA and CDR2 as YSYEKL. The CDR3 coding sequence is TGCGCCAGCAGCCAAGATCTAGATTCACCCCTCCACTTT. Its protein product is CASSQDLDSPLHF.

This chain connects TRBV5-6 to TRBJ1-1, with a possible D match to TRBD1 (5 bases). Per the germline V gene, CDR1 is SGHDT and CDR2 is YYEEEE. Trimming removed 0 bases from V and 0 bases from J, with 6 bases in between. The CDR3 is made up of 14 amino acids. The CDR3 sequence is CASSLDRLNTEAFF. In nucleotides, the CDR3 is TGTGCCAGCAGCTTGGACAGGCTGAACACTGAAGCTTTCTTT.

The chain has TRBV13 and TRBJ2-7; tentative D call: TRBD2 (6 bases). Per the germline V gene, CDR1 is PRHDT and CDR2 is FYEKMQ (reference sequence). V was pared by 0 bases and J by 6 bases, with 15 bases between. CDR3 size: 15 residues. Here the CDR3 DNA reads TGTGCCAGCAGCTTAGGCCGGGGACTTCCCCTCGAGCAGTACTTC. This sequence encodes CASSLGRGLPLEQYF.

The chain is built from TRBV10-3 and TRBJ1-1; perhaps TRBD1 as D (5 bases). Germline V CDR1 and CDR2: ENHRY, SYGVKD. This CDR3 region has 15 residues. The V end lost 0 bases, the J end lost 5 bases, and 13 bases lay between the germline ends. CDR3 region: CAISESGHKLTEAFF. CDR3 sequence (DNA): TGTGCCATCAGTGAGTCCGGACATAAGTTGACTGAAGCTTTCTTT.

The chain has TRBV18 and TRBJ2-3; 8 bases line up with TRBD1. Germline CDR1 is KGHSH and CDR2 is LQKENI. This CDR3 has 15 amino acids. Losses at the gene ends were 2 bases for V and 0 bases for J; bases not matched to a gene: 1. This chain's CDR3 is CASSPDRGSTDTQYF. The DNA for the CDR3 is TGTGCCAGCTCACCAGACAGGGGAAGCACAGATACGCAGTATTTT. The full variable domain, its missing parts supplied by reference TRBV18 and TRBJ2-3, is NAGVMQNPRHLVRRRGQEARLRCSPMKGHSHVYWYRQLPEEGLKFMVYLQKENIIDESGMPKERFSAEFPKEGPSILRIQQVVRGDSAAYFCASSPDRGSTDTQYFGPGTRLTVL.

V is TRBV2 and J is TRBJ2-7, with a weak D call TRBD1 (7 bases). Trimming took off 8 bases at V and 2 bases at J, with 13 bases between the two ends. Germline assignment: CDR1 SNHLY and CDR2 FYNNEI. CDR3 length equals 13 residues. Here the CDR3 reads CASAGQTTYEQYF. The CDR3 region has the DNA TGTGCCAGCGCGGGACAGACGACCTACGAGCAGTACTTC.

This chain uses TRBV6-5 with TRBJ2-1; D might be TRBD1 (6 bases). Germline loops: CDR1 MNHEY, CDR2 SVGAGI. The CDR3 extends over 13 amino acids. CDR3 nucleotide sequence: TGTGCGTCAGGGGCGTCCTCCTACAATGAGCAGTTCTTC. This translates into CASGASSYNEQFF.

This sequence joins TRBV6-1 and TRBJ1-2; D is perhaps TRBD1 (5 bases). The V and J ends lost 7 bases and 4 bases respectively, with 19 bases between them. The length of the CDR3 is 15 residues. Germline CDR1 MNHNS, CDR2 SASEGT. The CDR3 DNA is TGTGCCAGCATATTAGGGGAGGGGAAGGGCTATGGCTACACCTTC. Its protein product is CASILGEGKGYGYTF.

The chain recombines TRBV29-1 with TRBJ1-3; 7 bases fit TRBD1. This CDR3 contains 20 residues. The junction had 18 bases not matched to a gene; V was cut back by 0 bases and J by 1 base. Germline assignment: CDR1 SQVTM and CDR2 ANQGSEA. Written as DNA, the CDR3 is TGCAGCGTTGAAGAGGGATCGGGCAGGGGGTCTCCATCGTCTGGAAACACCATATATTTT. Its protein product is CSVEEGSGRGSPSSGNTIYF.

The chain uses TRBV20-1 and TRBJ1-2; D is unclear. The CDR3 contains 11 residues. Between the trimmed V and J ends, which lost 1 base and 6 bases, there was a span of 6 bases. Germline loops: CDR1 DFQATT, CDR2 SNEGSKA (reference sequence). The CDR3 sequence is CSARASHGYTF. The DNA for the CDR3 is TGCAGTGCTAGAGCGAGCCATGGCTACACCTTC.

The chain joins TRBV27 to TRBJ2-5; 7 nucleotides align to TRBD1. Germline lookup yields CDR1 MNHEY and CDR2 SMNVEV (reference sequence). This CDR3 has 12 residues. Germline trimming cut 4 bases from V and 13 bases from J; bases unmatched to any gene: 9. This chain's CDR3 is CASSSFDRALYF. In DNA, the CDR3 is TGTGCCAGCAGTTCGTTTGACAGGGCGTTGTACTTC.

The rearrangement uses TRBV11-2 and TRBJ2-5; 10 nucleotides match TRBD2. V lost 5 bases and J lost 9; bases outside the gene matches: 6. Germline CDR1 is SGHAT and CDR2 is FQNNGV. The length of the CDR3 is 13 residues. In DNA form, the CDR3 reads TGTGCCAGCAGCCGGACTAGCGGAAGGGCCCAGTACTTC. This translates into CASSRTSGRAQYF.

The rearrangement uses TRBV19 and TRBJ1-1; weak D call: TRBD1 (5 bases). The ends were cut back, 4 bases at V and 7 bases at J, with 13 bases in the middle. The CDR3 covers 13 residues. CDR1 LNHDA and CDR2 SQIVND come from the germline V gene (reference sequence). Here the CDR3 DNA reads TGTGCCAGTAGTACTACTAGCCAGGGTGAAGCTTTCTTT. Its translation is CASSTTSQGEAFF.

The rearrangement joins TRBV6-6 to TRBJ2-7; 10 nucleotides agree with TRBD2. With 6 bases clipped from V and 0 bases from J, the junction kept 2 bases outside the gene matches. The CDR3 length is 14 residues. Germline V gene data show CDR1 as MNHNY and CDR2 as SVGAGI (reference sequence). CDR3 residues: CASSPSGSSYEQYF. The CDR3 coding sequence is TGTGCCAGCAGCCCTAGCGGGAGCTCCTACGAGCAGTACTTC.

The chain's CDR3 is CASSLARSSYNEQFF. The CDR3 DNA follows: TGTGCCAGCAGCTTGGCTAGAAGCTCCTACAATGAGCAGTTCTTC. The V and J genes are TRBV5-4 and TRBJ2-1; D gene unclear. This CDR3 spans 15 amino acids. V was clipped by 0 bases and J by 0 bases, with 7 bases between them. The germline V gene has CDR1 SGHNT and CDR2 YYREEE (reference sequence).

As DNA, the CDR3 is TGTGCCAGCAGCGCGGCCCACACCGCCTATGGCTACACCTTC. Amino acid sequence: CASSAAHTAYGYTF. This chain uses TRBV5-6 with TRBJ1-2; D unclear. The V gene lost 4 bases and the J gene lost 4 bases, with 14 bases spanning the gap. This CDR3 has 14 amino acids. Looked up from germline, CDR1 is SGHDT and CDR2 is YYEEEE.

The CDR3 spells CASSQDRAGDYGYTF. The CDR3 nucleotides read TGCGCCAGCAGCCAAGATAGGGCGGGCGACTATGGCTACACCTTC. The gene calls are TRBV4-3 and TRBJ1-2; no reliable D call. Germline CDR1 is LGHNA and CDR2 is YSLEER. The length of the CDR3 is 15 residues. V lost 0 bases and J lost 3, with 11 bases in between.

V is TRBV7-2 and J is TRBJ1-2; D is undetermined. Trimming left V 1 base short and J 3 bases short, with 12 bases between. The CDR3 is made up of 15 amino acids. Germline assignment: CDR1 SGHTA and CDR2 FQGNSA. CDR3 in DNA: TGTGCCAGCAGCTTAGACCCAAATGCGGACTATGGCTACACCTTC. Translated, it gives CASSLDPNADYGYTF.